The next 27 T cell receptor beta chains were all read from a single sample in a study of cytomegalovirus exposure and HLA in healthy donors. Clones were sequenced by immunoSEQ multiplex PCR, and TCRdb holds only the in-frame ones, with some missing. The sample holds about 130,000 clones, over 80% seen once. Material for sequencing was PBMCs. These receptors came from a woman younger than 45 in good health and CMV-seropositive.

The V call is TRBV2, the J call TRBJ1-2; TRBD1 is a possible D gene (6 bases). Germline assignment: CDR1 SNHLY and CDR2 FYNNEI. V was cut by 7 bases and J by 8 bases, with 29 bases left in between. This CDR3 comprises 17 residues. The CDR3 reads CASTTFFGLTGLGGYTF. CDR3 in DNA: TGTGCCAGCACTACGTTTTTTGGGCTGACAGGCCTGGGGGGCTACACCTTC.

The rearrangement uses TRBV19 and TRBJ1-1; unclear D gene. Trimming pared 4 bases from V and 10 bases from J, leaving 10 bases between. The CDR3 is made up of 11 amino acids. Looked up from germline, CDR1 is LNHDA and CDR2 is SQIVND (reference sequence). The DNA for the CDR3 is TGTGCCAGTAGTAGGGCGAGCCTAGCTTTCTTT. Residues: CASSRASLAFF.

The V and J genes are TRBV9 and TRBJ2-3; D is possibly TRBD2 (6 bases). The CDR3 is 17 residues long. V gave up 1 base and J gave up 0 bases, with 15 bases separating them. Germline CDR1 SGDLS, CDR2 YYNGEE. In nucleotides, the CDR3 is TGTGCCAGCAGCGTAAATTTCGGGGGAAGGAGCACAGATACGCAGTATTTT. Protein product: CASSVNFGGRSTDTQYF. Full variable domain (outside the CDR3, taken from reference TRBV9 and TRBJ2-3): DSGVTQTPKHLITATGQRVTLRCSPRSGDLSVYWYQQSLDQGLQFLIQYYNGEERAKGNILERFSAQQFPDLHSELNLSSLELGDSALYFCASSVNFGGRSTDTQYFGPGTRLTVL.

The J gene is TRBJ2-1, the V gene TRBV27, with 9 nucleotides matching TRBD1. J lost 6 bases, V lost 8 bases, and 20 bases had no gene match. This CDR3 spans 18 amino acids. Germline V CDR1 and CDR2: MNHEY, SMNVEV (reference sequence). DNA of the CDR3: TGTGCCAGCTGCCTGAGAAAAGGGACAGGGCAGCGATGCAATGAGCAGTTCTTC. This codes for CASCLRKGTGQRCNEQFF.

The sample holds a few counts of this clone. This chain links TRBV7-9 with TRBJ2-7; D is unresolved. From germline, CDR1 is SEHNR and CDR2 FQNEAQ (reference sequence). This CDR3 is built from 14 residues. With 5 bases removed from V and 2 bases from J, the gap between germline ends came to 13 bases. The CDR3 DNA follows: TGTGCCAGCAGCCGAGGAAGTCCTCCCTACGAGCAGTACTTC. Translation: CASSRGSPPYEQYF.

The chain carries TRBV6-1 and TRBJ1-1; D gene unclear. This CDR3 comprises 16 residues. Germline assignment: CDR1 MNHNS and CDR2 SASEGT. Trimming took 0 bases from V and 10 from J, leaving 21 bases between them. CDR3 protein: CASSEALEGIKRSAFF. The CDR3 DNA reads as TGTGCCAGCAGTGAAGCGCTCGAGGGAATAAAAAGATCAGCTTTCTTT.

For the CDR3, the DNA is TGCAGCGTAACCGGGACAGGGGGGAGCACCGGGGAGCTGTTTTTT. This translates into CSVTGTGGSTGELFF. The V gene is TRBV29-1, the J gene TRBJ2-2, with 11 bases identical to TRBD1. Per germline, CDR1 SQVTM and CDR2 ANQGSEA. With V trimmed by 6 bases and J by 4 bases, 7 bases remained unmatched. The CDR3 is 15 residues long.

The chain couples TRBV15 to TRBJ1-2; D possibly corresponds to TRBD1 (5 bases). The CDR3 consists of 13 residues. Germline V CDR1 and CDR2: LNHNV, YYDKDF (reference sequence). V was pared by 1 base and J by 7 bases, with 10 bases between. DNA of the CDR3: TGTGCCACCAGCAGAGCCAGGGTAGCTGGCTACACCTTC. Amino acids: CATSRARVAGYTF.

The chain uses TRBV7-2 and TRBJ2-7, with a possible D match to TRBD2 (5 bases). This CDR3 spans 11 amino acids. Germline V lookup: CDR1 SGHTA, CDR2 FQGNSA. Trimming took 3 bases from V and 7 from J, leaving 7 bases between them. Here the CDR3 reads CASSFPGEQYF. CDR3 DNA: TGTGCCAGCAGCTTTCCGGGGGAGCAGTACTTC.

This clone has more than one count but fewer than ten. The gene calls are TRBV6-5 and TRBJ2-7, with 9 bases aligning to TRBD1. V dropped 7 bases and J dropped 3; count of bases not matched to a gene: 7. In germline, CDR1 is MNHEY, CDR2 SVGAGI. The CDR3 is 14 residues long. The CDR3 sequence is CASKSWGQGYEQYF. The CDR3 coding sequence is TGTGCCAGCAAAAGTTGGGGACAGGGCTACGAGCAGTACTTC.

CDR3 protein: CASRPGEGANYGYTF. The CDR3 DNA reads as TGTGCCAGCAGACCAGGGGAGGGCGCTAACTATGGCTACACCTTC. The chain combines TRBV6-6 with TRBJ1-2, with a tentative D call TRBD1 (6 bases). This CDR3 is built from 15 residues. V was clipped by 6 bases and J by 0 bases, with 14 bases between them. Germline V gene sequence: CDR1 MNHNY, CDR2 SVGAGI (reference sequence).

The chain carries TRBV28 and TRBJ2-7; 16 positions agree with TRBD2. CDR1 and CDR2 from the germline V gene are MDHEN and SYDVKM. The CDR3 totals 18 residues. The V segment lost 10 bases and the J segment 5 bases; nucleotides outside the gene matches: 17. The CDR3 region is CAIRGVGLAGGPGDEQYF. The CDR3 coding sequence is TGTGCCATCCGGGGAGTGGGACTAGCGGGAGGGCCCGGGGACGAGCAGTACTTC.

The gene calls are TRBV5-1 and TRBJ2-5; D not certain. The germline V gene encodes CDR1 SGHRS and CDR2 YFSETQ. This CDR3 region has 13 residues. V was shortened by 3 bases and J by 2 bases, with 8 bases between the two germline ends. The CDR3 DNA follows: TGCGCCAGCAGCTGGCACACGCAAGAGACCCAGTACTTC. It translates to CASSWHTQETQYF.

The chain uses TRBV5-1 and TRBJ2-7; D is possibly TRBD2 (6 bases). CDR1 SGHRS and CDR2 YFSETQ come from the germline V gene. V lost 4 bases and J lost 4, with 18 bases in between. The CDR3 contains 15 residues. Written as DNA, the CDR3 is TGCGCCAGCAGCGAATTAGCGGATTCGACTTACGAGCAGTACTTC. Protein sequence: CASSELADSTYEQYF.

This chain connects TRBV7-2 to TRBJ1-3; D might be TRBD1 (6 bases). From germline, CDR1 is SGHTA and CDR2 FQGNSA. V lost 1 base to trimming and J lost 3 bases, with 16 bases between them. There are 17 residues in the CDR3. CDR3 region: CASSLEPLGAVGNTIYF. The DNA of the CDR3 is TGTGCCAGCAGCTTAGAACCACTGGGGGCGGTTGGAAACACCATATATTTT.

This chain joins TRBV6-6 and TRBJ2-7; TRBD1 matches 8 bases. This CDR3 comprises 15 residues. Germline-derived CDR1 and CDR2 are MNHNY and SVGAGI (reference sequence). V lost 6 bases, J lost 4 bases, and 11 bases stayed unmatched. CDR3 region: CASSRPGQGWYEQYF. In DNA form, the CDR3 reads TGTGCCAGCAGCCGGCCCGGACAGGGTTGGTACGAGCAGTACTTC.

The CDR3, as DNA: TGTGCCAACCTCACTCACGCGACTAGTAATTCTTTGATTGGTTACGAGCAGTACTTC. It encodes CANLTHATSNSLIGYEQYF. The V gene is TRBV4-2, the J gene TRBJ2-7, with a weak D call TRBD2 (6 bases). CDR3 length: 19 amino acids. CDR1 is LGHNA, CDR2 YNFKEQ, per germline. Deletions cut 10 bases from V and 4 bases from J, with 35 bases between.

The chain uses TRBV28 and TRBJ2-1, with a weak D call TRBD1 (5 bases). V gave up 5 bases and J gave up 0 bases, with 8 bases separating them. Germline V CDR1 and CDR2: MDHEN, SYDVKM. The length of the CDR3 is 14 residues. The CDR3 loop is CASSPGSSYNEQFF. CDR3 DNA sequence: TGTGCCAGCAGTCCAGGGTCCTCCTACAATGAGCAGTTCTTC.

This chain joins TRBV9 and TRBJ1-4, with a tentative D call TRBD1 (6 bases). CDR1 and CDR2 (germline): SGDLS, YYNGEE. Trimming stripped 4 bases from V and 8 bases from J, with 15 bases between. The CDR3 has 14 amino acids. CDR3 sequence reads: CASSLSPGEEKLFF. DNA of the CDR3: TGTGCCAGCAGCCTCTCACCAGGGGAAGAAAAACTGTTTTTT.

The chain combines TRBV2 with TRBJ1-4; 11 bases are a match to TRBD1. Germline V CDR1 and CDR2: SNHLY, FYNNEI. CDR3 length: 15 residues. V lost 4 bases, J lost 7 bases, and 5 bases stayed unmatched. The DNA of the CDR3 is TGTGCCAGCAGTGTAGCCGGGACAGGGGGTGAAAAACTGTTTTTT. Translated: CASSVAGTGGEKLFF.

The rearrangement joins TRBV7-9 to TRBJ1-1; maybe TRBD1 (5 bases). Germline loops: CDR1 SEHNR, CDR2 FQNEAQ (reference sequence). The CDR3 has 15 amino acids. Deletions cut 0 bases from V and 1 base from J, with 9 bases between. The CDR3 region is CASSLATGGNTEAFF. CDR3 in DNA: TGTGCCAGCAGCTTAGCCACGGGGGGGAACACTGAAGCTTTCTTT.

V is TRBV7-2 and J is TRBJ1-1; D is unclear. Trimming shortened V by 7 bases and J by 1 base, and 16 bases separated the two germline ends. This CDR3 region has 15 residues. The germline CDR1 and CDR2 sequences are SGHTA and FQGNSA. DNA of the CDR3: TGTGCCAGCATTCTCTACGGAGGGTGGAACACTGAAGCTTTCTTT. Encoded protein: CASILYGGWNTEAFF.

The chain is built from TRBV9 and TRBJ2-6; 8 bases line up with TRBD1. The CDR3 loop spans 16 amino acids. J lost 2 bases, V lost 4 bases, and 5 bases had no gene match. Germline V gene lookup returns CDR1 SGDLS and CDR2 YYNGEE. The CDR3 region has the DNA TGTGCCAGCAGCTCCGGACAGGGCACTGGGGCCAACGTCCTGACTTTC. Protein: CASSSGQGTGANVLTF.

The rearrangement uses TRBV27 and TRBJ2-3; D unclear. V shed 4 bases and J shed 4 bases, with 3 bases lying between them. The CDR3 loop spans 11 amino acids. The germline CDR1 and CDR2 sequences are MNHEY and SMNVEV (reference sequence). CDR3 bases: TGTGCCAGCAGTTCATCAGATACGCAGTATTTT. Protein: CASSSSDTQYF.

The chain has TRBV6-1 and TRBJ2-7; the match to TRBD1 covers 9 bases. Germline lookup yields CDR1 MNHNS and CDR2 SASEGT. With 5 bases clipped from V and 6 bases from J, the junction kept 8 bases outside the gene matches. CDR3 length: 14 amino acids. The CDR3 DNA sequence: TGTGCCAGCAGTCCCGCGGGACAGGGCCCCGAGCAGTACTTC. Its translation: CASSPAGQGPEQYF.

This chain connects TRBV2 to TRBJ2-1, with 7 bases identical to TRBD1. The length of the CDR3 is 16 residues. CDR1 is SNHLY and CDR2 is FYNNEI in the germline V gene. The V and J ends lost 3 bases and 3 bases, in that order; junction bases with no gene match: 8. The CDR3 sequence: CASSETGIPFYNEQFF. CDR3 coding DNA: TGTGCCAGCAGTGAGACAGGGATACCTTTCTACAATGAGCAGTTCTTC.

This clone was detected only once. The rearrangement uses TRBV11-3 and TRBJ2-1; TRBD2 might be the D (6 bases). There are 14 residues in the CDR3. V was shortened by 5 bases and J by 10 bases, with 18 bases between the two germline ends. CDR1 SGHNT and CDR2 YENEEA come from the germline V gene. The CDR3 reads CASSPRGTPREQFF. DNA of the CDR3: TGTGCCAGCAGCCCACGGGGGACGCCGCGGGAGCAGTTCTTC.